The rows below give T cell receptor beta chains drawn from one sample of a study of chemoradiotherapy in HPV16-positive cancers. Measured with immunoSEQ multiplex PCR; TCRdb has only the in-frame clones, and not every one. The sample has 3,000 to 4,000 clones; 70% to 90% are singletons. This material consisted of tumor tissue, taken from a patient who underwent chemoradiotherapy. These receptors were obtained from a human donor with HPV-associated anogenital cancer. Both conserved end residues are trimmed from each CDR3. The order of the fields is clone size, V gene, CDR3 length, D gene, CDR3 protein. D genes are given only for firm matches. Rows may omit the clone size; those that give it use once, few, many or a size class.

>-|TRBV14|18|TRBD2
ASSQEDSGGAFVGHNEQF
>-|TRBV11-2|12|-
ASSLGGNNEKLF
>-|TRBV5-1|13|TRBD2
ASKESASGSHEQY
>-|TRBV30|14|TRBD1
AWSEETGGSTDTQY
>-|TRBV11-2|9|-
ASSLSRAAF
>few|TRBV5-4|14|-
ASSWRAGAGANVLT
>once|TRBV10-1|17|TRBD1
ASSRPLDRGRLCNQPQH
>-|TRBV7-2|13|-
ASSPWGNSGNTIY
>-|TRBV19|13|TRBD1
ASSSGQATNEKLF
>-|TRBV5-1|12|TRBD1
ASSLGQGSVEQF
>few|TRBV6-5|12|-
ASSYPGFTGELF
>-|TRBV4-1|13|-
ASSQDSSGASGYT
>-|TRBV28|12|-
ASSFWGAVSEAF
>once|TRBV7-3|12|-
ASSLDSNSETQY
>-|TRBV6-1|14|-
ASSERFRQGRSEQY
>-|TRBV10-3|10|-
AIGSRQETQY
>-|TRBV5-1|11|TRBD1
ASSLRTGYEQY
>-|TRBV7-9|13|-
ASSPTGTLGTEAF
>-|TRBV2|12|-
ASSDWTGANVLT
>-|TRBV11-2|12|-
ASSLRVRNTEAF
>-|TRBV5-1|14|TRBD1
ASSPDRGSAQETQY
>-|TRBV28|9|-
ATLTNYGYT
>-|TRBV7-9|12|TRBD1
ASSRTGLNSGYT
>-|TRBV9|14|TRBD1
ASSVGPEGQGGEQY
>-|TRBV30|12|-
AWSGIRSNYGYT
>-|TRBV28|10|-
ATRVSNQPQH
>-|TRBV4-1|13|TRBD1
ASSSLVDRGTEAF
>-|TRBV5-5|11|-
ASSSNTGTEAF
>-|TRBV15|11|-
ATSRDEVNTIY
>-|TRBV27|15|-
ATTARDTILNTGELF
>-|TRBV6-6|12|TRBD2
ASKTSGDLNEQF
>-|TRBV7-9|13|-
ASSSGTDYNSPLH
>-|TRBV6-1|10|-
ASKDLNTEAF
>-|TRBV10-2|15|-
ASSAQGVSTYNSPLH
>-|TRBV7-9|11|-
ASSPEVGSPLH
>-|TRBV30|13|-
AWSLVHNGDQPQH
>-|TRBV18|11|TRBD1
ASSHGQDYGYT
>-|TRBV5-1|14|TRBD1
ASSLVPGQPSDTQY
>-|TRBV14|12|-
ASSQDSANYGYT
>-|TRBV30|13|TRBD1
AWSVGGTGGYGYT
>-|TRBV6-5|11|-
ASTHPNTDTQY
>-|TRBV28|10|-
ASSYPQDTQY
>few|TRBV28|12|-
ASSFGLRGEKLF
>-|TRBV7-3|17|-
ASSLGAKSLRVGNQPQH
>-|TRBV19|15|TRBD2
ASSLGTSWGRTGELF
>few|TRBV4-1|11|-
ASSLSPAHEQY
>-|TRBV6-1|11|-
ASSLRAAYEQY
>-|TRBV5-1|13|-
ASTTTDGSSYEQY
>-|TRBV14|16|TRBD2
ASSQDPAGVRSYNEQF
>-|TRBV9|9|-
ASSGLETQY
>-|TRBV7-6|13|TRBD1
ASSEGQGLNTEAF
>-|TRBV5-1|11|-
ASSFRDTGELF
>-|TRBV19|16|-
ASSIGIGQTYMNTEAF